This T cell receptor (beta chain) was identified during a study of shared T cell receptors in the human thymus. Produced via immunoSEQ multiplex PCR; TCRdb's table is partial and in-frame only. The table lists about 400,000 clones, just under 95% of them singletons, with roughly 0.02% in the top ten. CDR1 SQVTM and CDR2 ANQGSEA come from the germline V gene. Trimming cost V 5 bases and J 4 bases; bases outside gene matches: 7. This CDR3 has 14 amino acids. The source of this sequence is a human donor. Sample: thymocytes. The chain couples TRBV29-1 to TRBJ2-7; 11 bases match TRBD1. The DNA of the CDR3 is TGCAGCGTTCATAGGGGACAGGGGGGTTACGAGCAGTACTTC. This translates into CSVHRGQGGYEQYF.